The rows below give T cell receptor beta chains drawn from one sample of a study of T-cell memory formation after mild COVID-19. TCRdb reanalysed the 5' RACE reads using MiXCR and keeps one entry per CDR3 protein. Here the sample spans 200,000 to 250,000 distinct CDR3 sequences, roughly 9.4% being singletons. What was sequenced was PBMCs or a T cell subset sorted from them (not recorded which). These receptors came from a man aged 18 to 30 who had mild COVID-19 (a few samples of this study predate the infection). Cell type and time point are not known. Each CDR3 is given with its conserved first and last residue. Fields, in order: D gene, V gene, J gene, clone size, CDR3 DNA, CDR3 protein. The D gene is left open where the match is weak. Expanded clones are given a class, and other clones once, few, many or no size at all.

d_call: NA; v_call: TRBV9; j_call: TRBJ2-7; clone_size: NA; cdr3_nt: TGTGCCAGCAGCGCCGGGACTGCCGACTACGAGCAGTACTTC; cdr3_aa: CASSAGTADYEQYF
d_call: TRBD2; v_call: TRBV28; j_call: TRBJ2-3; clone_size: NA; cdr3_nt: TGTGCCAGCAGTCCAGCGGGGGGGCCGTCAGATACGCAGTATTTT; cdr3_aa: CASSPAGGPSDTQYF
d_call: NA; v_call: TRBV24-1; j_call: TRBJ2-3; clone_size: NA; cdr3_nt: TGTGCCACCAGTGATCCCCTGAACAGGGATACGCAGTATTTT; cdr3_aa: CATSDPLNRDTQYF
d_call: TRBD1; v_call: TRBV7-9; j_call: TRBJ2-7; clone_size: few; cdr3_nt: TGTGCCAGCAGTTTTTCAGGGGGTGAGCAGTACTTC; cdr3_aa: CASSFSGGEQYF
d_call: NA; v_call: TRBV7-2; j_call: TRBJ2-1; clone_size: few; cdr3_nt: TGTGCCAGCAGCTTAGCATTGGGCAGGGGTGTAAGCAATGAGCAGTTCTTC; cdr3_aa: CASSLALGRGVSNEQFF
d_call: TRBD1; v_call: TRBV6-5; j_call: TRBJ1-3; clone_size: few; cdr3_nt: TGTGCCAGCAGTTACTCACAGGGGGCTGGAAACACCATATATTTT; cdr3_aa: CASSYSQGAGNTIYF
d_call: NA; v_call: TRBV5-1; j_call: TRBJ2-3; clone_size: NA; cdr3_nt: TGCGCCAGCTGGGGGGCAGATACGCAGTATTTT; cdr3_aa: CASWGADTQYF
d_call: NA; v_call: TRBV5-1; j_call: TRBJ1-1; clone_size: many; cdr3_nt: TGCGCCAGCAGCTTACCCGGAGAGGGGACTGAAGCTTTCTTT; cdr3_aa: CASSLPGEGTEAFF
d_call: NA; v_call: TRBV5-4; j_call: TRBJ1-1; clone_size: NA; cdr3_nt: TGTGCCAGCAGCTCACCAAGCGCGGACACTGAAGCTTTCTTT; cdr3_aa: CASSSPSADTEAFF
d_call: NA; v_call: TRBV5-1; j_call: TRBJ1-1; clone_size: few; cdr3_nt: TGCGCCAGCAGCTTGGCCAGGGGCTTGACTGAAGCTTTCTTT; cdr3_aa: CASSLARGLTEAFF
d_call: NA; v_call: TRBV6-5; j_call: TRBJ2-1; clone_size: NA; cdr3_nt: TGTGCCAGCAGGGACTCAAAGGGGCACAATGAGCAGTTCTTC; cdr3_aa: CASRDSKGHNEQFF
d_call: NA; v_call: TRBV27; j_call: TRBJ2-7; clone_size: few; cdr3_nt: TGTGCCAGCAGTTTTAAGGGGGGTGTCGCCTACGAGCAGTACTTC; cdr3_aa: CASSFKGGVAYEQYF
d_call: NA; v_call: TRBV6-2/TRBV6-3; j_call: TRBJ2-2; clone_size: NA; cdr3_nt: TGTGCCAGCAGTTATCCCCGGGCGACCACCGGGGAGCTGTTTTTT; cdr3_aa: CASSYPRATTGELFF
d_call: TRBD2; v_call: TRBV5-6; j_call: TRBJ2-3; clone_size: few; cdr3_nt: TGTGCCAGCAGCTTGAAAGCGGGGGGGGTAGATACGCAGTATTTT; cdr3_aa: CASSLKAGGVDTQYF
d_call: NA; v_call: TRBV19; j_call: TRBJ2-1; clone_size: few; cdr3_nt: TGTGCCAGTAGTATCACAGGAAGCTCCTACAATGAGCAGTTCTTC; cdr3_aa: CASSITGSSYNEQFF
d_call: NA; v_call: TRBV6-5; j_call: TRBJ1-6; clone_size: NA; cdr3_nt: TGTGCCAGCAAGGTGCAGGGTAATTCACCCCTCCACTTT; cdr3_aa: CASKVQGNSPLHF
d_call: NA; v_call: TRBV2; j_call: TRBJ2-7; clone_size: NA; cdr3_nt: TGTGCCAGCAGTGGGGTCCACGAGCAGTACTTC; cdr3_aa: CASSGVHEQYF